The 8 T cell receptor beta chains below come from one sample, sequenced in a study of naive and memory T cell subsets. Both TRBC1 and TRBC2 were covered by a beta constant-region primer of two equimolar oligonucleotides. Four rounds of PCR amplified the ligated cDNA using nested alpha and beta constant-region primers plus SP2. MiXCR, run by TCRdb on the UMI-ligation and nested PCR reads, gives a single entry per CDR3 protein. The table includes over 100,000 distinct CDR3 sequences, 35% to 40% detected once. Sequenced sample: central memory CD4+ T cells from blood. These receptors were obtained from a human donor in good health.

This chain connects TRBV28 to TRBJ2-5; D not resolved. V lost 2 bases to trimming and J lost 1 base, with 17 bases between them. The CDR3 is made up of 17 amino acids. Per the germline V gene, CDR1 is MDHEN and CDR2 is SYDVKM. DNA of the CDR3: TGTGCCAGCAGTTTAGATGGGGTCGACTTCCCCCAAGAGACCCAGTACTTC. Its translation: CASSLDGVDFPQETQYF.

This rearrangement joins TRBV10-3 to TRBJ2-7, with 8 nucleotides matching TRBD2. With 2 bases clipped from V and 6 bases from J, the junction kept 3 bases outside the gene matches. The CDR3 is made up of 13 amino acids. In germline, CDR1 is ENHRY, CDR2 SYGVKD. CDR3 amino acids: CAISESGGTEQYF. The CDR3 region has the DNA TGTGCCATCAGTGAGAGCGGGGGAACCGAGCAGTACTTC.

The chain recombines TRBV6-6 with TRBJ2-3; no firm D call. Germline loops: CDR1 MNHNY, CDR2 SVGAGI (reference sequence). This CDR3 comprises 14 residues. V was pared by 5 bases and J by 7 bases, with 16 bases between. This CDR3 is CASSPGTSDYTQYF. CDR3 sequence (DNA): TGTGCCAGCAGTCCTGGAACCAGTGACTATACGCAGTATTTT.

The V gene is TRBV7-2, the J gene TRBJ1-1, with 7 bases matching TRBD1. Per the germline V gene, CDR1 is SGHTA and CDR2 is FQGNSA. This CDR3 is built from 15 residues. V shed 4 bases, J shed 1 base, and the junction held 6 bases outside the gene matches. The CDR3 region is CASSSGQARNTEAFF. CDR3 bases: TGTGCCAGCAGCTCCGGACAGGCCAGGAACACTGAAGCTTTCTTT.

The rearrangement joins TRBV7-2 to TRBJ1-4; no reliable D call. V was clipped by 4 bases and J by 8 bases, with 17 bases between them. The CDR3 runs 15 residues. CDR1 is SGHTA, CDR2 FQGNSA, per germline. In DNA, the CDR3 is TGTGCCAGCAGCTCGAATGGGCGGCTCGGGGAAAAACTGTTTTTT. This gives the protein CASSSNGRLGEKLFF.

This clonotype was seen a few times. J is TRBJ2-5 and V is TRBV18; D is perhaps TRBD1 or TRBD2 (6 bases each). The CDR3 loop spans 16 amino acids. Trimming removed 1 base from V and 4 bases from J, with 16 bases in between. In germline, CDR1 is KGHSH, CDR2 LQKENI. CDR3 nucleotides: TGTGCCAGCTCACCACGAGGGGGGAGAGGAGGAGAGACCCAGTACTTC. Residues: CASSPRGGRGGETQYF.

The gene calls are TRBV12-3 or TRBV12-4 and TRBJ1-5, with 8 bases matching TRBD1. Germline trimming cut 1 base from V and 6 bases from J; bases unmatched to any gene: 5. The CDR3 runs to 15 residues. The chain's CDR3 is CASSLEGTGSQPQHF. For the CDR3, the DNA is TGTGCCAGCAGTTTAGAGGGGACAGGTAGTCAGCCCCAGCATTTT.

The chain carries TRBV9 and TRBJ1-2; 8 bases align to TRBD1. Germline trimming cut 0 bases from V and 3 bases from J; bases unmatched to any gene: 7. CDR1 SGDLS and CDR2 YYNGEE come from the germline V gene. This CDR3 is 16 amino acids long. This CDR3 is CASSVGGTGDYYGYTF. The CDR3 DNA reads TGTGCCAGCAGCGTAGGGGGGACAGGCGACTACTATGGCTACACCTTC.